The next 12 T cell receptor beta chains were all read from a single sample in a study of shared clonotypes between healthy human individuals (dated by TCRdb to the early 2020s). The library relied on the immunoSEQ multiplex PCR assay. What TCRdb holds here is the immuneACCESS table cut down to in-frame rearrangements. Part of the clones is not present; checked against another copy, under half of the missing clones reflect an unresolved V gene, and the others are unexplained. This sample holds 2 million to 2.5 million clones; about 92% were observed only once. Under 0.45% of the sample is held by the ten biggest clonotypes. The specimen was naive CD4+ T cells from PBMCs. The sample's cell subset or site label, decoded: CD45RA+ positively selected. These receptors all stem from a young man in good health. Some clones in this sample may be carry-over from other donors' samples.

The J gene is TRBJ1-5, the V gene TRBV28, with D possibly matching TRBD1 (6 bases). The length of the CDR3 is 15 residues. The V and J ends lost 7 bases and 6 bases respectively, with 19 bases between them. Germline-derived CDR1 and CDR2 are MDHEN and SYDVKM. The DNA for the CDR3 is TGTGCCAGCACCAATGCGGCCGCAGGGGTTCAGCCCCAGCATTTT. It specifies CASTNAAAGVQPQHF.

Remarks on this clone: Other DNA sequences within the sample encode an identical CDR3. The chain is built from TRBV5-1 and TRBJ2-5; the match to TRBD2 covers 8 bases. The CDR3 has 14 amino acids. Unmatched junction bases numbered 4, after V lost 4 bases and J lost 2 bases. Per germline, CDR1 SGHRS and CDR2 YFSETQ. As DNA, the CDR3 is TGCGCCAGCAGCCCGCCGGGAGGGCAAGAGACCCAGTACTTC. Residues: CASSPPGGQETQYF.

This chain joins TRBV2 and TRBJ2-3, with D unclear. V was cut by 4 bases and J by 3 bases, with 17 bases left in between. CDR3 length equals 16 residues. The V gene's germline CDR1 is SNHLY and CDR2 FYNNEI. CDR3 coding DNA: TGTGCCAGCAGTGTCGGACGGTTAGCAGGAACAGATACGCAGTATTTT. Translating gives CASSVGRLAGTDTQYF.

In DNA, the CDR3 is TGTGCCAGCTCCCTAAGGCGAAGCACAGATACGCAGTATTTT. This codes for CASSLRRSTDTQYF. This rearrangement joins TRBV18 to TRBJ2-3; no firm D call. Trimming took 6 bases from V and 0 from J, leaving 10 bases between them. Per germline, CDR1 KGHSH and CDR2 LQKENI. The CDR3 has 14 amino acids.

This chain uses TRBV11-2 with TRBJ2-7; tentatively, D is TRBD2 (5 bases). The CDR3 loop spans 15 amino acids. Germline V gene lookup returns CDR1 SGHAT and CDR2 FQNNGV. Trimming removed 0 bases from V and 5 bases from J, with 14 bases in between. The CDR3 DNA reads TGTGCCAGCAGCTTAGATCGAGGAGTGAGGGACGAGCAGTACTTC. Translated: CASSLDRGVRDEQYF.

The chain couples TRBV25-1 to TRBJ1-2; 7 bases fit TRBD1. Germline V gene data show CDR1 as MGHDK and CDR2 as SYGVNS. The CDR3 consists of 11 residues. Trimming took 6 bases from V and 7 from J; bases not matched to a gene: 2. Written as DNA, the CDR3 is TGTGCCAGCAGAGACAGGGTTGGCTACACCTTC. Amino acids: CASRDRVGYTF.

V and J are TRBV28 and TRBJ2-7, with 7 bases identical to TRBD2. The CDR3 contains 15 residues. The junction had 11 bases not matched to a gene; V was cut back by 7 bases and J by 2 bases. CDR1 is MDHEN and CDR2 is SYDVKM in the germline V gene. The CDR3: CASIHPGRGAYEQYF. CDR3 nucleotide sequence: TGTGCCAGCATCCACCCTGGGAGGGGAGCCTACGAGCAGTACTTC.

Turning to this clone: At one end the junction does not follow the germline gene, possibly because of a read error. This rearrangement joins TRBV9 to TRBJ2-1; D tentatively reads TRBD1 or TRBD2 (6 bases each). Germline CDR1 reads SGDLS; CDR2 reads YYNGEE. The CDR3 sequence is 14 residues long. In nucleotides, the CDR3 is TGTGCCAGCACCGTAGGGGTAGGGGGGAATGAGCAGTTCTTC. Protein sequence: CASTVGVGGNEQFF.

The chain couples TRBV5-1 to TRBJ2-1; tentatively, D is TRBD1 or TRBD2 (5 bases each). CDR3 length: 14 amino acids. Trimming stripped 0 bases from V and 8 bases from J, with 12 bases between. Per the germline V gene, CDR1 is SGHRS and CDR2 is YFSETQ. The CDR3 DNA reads TGCGCCAGCAGCTTGGCGGGGCCTGGGTATGAGCAGTTCTTC. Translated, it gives CASSLAGPGYEQFF.

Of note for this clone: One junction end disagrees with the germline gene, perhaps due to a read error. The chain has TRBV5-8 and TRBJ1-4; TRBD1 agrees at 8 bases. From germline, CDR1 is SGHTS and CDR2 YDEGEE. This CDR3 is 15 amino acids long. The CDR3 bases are TGTGCCAGCAGCCCTTTAGGGACAGGACGATCGAAGATGGTTTTT. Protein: CASSPLGTGRSKMVF. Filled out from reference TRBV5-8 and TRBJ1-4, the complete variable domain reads EAGVTQSPTHLIKTRGQQATLRCSPISGHTSVYWYQQALGLGLQFLLWYDEGEERNRGNFPPRFSGRQFPNYSSELNVNALELEDSALYLCASSPLGTGRSKMVFGSGTQLSVL.

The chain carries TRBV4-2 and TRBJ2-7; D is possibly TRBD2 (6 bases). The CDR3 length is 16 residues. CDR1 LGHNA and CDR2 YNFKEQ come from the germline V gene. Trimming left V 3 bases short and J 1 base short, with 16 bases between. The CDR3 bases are TGTGCCAGCAGCCATCCGTCCCTAGCGAGATCCTACGAGCAGTACTTC. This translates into CASSHPSLARSYEQYF.

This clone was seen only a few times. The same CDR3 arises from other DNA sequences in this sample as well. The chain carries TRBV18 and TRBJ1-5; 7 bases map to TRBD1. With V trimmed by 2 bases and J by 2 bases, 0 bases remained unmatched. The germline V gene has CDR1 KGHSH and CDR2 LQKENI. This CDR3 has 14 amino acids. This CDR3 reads CASSPGQGNQPQHF. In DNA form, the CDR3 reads TGTGCCAGCTCACCAGGACAGGGCAATCAGCCCCAGCATTTT. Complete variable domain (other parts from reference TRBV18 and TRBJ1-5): NAGVMQNPRHLVRRRGQEARLRCSPMKGHSHVYWYRQLPEEGLKFMVYLQKENIIDESGMPKERFSAEFPKEGPSILRIQQVVRGDSAAYFCASSPGQGNQPQHFGDGTRLSIL.